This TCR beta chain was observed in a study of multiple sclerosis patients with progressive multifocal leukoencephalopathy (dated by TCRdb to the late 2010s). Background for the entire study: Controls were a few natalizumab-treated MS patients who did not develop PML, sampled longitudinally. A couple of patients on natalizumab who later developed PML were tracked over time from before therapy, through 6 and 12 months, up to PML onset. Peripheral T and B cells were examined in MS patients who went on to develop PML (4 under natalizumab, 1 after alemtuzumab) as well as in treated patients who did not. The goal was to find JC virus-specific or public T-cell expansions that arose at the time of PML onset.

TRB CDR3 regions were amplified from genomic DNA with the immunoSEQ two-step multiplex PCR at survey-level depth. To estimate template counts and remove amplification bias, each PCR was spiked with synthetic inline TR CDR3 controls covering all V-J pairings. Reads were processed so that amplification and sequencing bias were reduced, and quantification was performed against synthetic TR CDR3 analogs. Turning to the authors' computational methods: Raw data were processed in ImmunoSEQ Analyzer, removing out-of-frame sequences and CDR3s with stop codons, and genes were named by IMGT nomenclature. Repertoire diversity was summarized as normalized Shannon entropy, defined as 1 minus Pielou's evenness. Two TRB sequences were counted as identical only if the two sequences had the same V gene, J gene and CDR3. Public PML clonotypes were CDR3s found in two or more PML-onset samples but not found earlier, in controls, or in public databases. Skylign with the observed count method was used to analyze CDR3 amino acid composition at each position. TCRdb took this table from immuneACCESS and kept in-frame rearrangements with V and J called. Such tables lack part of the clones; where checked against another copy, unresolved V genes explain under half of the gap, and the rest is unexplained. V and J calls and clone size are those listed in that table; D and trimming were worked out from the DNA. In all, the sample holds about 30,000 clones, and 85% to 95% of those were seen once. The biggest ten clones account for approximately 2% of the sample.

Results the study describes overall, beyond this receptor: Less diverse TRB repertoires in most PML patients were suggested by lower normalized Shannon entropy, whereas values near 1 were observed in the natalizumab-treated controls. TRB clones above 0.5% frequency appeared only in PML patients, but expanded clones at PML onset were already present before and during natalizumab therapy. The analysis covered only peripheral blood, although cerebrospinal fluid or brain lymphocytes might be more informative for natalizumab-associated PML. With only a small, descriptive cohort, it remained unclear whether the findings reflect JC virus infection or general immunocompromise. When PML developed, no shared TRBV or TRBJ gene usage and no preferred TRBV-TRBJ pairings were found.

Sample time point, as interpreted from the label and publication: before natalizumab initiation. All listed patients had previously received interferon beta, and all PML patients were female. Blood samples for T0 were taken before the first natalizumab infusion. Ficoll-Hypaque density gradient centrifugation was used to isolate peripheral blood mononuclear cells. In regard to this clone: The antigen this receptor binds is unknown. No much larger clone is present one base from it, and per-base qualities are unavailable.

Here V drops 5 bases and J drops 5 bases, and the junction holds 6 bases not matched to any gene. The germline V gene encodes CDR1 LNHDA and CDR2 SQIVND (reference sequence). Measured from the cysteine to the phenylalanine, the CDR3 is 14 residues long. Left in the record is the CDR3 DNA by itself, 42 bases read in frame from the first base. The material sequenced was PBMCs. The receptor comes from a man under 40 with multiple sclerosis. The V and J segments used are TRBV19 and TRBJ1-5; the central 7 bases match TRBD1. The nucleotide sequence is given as TGTGCCAGTAGTCCGGACAGGTCCGATCAGCCCCAGCATTTT. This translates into CASSPDRSDQPQHF.